This T cell receptor (beta chain) was sequenced in a study of cytomegalovirus exposure and HLA in healthy donors. This CDR3 has 14 amino acids. Germline V CDR1 and CDR2: SGDLS, YYNGEE. V was cut by 7 bases and J by 3 bases, with 14 bases left in between. With regard to this clone: Its antigen remains unknown.

Researchers ran the PCR with 60 Vbeta and 13 Jbeta primers. Produced via immunoSEQ multiplex PCR; TCRdb's table is partial and in-frame only. Reported are about 90,000 clones; the ten largest clones contain 3.4%. The study's findings and limits: There were several of the most significant clusters that appeared linked to common viral pathogens in a later analysis.

The J gene is TRBJ1-3, the V gene TRBV9; a possible D gene is TRBD1 (5 bases). The material sequenced was PBMCs. The source of this sequence is a woman in her thirties in good health and CMV-seronegative. CDR3 residues: CASDQGLGGNTIYF. In DNA, the CDR3 is TGTGCCAGCGATCAGGGCTTAGGTGGAAACACCATATATTTT.